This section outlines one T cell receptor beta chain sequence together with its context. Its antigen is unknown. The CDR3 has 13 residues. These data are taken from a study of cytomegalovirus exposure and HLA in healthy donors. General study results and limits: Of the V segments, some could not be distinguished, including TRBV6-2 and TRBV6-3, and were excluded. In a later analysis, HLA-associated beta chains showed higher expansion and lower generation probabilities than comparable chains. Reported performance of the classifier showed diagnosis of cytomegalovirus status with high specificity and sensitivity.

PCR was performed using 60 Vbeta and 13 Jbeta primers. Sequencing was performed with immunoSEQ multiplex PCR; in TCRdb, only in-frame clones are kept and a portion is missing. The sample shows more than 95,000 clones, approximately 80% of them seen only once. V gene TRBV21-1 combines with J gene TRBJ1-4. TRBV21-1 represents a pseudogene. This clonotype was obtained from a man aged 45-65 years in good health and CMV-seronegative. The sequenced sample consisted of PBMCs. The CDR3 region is CASSNGGVKKLFF. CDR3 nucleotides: TGTGCCAGCAGCAACGGGGGGGTTAAAAAACTGTTTTTT.